This paragraph reports one TCR beta chain. Antigen specificity is unknown. Reverse transcription of about 0.5 to 1 ug RNA used random hexamers. TCR beta CDR3 was amplified by immunoSEQ covering 54 Vbeta and 13 Jbeta. A single record per CDR3 protein comes from TCRdb applying MiXCR to the immunoSEQ multiplex PCR reads. The sample carries 200,000 or so distinct CDR3 sequences, nearly 95% recorded once. This sample is drawn from a study of CD8 T cells in Susac syndrome. Study-level findings and limits: In its TCR sequencing and HLA analysis, the study acknowledged that the number of individuals was relatively small.

V was cut by 1 base and J by 2 bases, with 12 bases left in between. This CDR3 comprises 17 residues. In germline, CDR1 is LGHDT, CDR2 YNNKEL (reference sequence). Sequencing of TCR beta was performed on blood CD8+ and CD4+ T cells. The multiple sclerosis control cohort comprised treatment-naive individuals presenting with stable or active relapsing-remitting disease. Sequencing was done on a sample of CD4+ T cells from PBMCs. This clonotype originated in a human donor with multiple sclerosis. The chain combines TRBV3-1 with TRBJ2-6, with D hard to call. The CDR3 here is CASSQVFGTPGANVLTF. The CDR3 DNA reads as TGTGCCAGCAGCCAAGTCTTTGGAACTCCTGGGGCCAACGTCCTGACTTTC.